The clone carrying this T cell receptor (beta chain) has a count of ten or more. Each CDR3 protein is one row after TCRdb ran MiXCR on the 5' RACE reads. The sample consists of about 54,000 distinct CDR3 sequences, 17% of them appearing once. From germline, CDR1 is SGHTA and CDR2 FQGNSA. The V gene lost 0 bases and the J gene lost 5 bases, with 12 bases spanning the gap. The CDR3 runs 15 residues. The sequence came from a female donor with breast cancer. Sample: naive CD4+ T cells sorted from blood. Indicated subset: naive CD4+ T cells, CD4+CD45RA+CD25-. The rearrangement links TRBV7-2 to TRBJ2-3; no clear D gene. The CDR3 DNA reads as TGTGCCAGCAGCTTAGCGGCAACCCGTGGAGATACGCAGTATTTT. Translating gives CASSLAATRGDTQYF.